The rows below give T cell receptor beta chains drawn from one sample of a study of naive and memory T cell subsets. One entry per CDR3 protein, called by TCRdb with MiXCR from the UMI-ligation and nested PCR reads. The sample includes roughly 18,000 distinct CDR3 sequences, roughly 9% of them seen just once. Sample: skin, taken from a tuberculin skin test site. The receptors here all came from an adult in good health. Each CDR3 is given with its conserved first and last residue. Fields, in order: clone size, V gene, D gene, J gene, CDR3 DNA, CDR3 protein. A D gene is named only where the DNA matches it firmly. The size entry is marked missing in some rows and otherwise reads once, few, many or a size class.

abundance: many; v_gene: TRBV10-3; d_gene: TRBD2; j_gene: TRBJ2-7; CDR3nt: TGTGCCATCAGTGACCACCGCTCGGGACTACTGCGGGTCGAGCAGTACTTC; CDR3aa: CAISDHRSGLLRVEQYF
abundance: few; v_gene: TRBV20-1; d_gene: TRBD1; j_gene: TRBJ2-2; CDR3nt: TGCAGTGCTAGAGGGGGACAGGGTGGCACCGGGGAGCTGTTTTTT; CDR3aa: CSARGGQGGTGELFF
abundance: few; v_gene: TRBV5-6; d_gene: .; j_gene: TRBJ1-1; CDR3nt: TGTGCCAGCAGCTTGGCCATAGGGATGACTGAAGCTTTCTTT; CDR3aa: CASSLAIGMTEAFF
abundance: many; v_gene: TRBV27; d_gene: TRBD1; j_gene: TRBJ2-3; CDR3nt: TGTGCCAGCAGTCTGGACAGGGCGAGAGATACGCAGTATTTT; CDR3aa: CASSLDRARDTQYF
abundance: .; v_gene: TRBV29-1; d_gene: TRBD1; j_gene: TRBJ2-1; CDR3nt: TGCAGCGGGGATACAGGGGGCTCCTACAATGAGCAGTTCTTC; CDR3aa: CSGDTGGSYNEQFF
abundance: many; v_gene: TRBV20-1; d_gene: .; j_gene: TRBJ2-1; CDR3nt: TGCAGTGCTAGATCCCACCCGGGGCAGAAAATTAGCTCCTACAATGAGCAGTTCTTC; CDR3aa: CSARSHPGQKISSYNEQFF
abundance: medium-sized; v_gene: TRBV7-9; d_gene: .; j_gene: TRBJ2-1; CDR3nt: TGTGCCAGCAGCATTGCCGGGCCTGAGCAGTTCTTC; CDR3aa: CASSIAGPEQFF
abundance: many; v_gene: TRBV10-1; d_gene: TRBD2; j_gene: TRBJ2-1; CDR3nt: TGCGCCAGCAGTGAAGGCGGGGGGGCCTACAATGAGCAGTTCTTC; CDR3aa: CASSEGGGAYNEQFF
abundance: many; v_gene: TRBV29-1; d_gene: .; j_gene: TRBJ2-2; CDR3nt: TGCAGCGTCGTCTCACTAGAGAGGACCGGGGAGCTGTTTTTT; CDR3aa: CSVVSLERTGELFF
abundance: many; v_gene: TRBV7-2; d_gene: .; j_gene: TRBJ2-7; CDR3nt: TGTGCCAGCAGCTTACAGGGCCACGAGCAGTACTTC; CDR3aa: CASSLQGHEQYF
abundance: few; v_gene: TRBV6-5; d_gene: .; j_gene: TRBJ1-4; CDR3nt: TGTGCCAGCAGTTACTTAGCTAATGAAAAACTGTTTTTT; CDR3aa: CASSYLANEKLFF
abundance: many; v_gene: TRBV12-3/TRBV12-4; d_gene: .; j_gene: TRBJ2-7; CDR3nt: TGTGCCAGCAGTTCGGGCCCCGGTGAGCAGTACTTC; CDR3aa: CASSSGPGEQYF
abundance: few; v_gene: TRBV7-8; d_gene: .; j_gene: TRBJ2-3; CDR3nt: TGTGCCAGCAGCTTAGGCCCGGGCGACAGCACAGATACGCAGTATTTT; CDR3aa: CASSLGPGDSTDTQYF
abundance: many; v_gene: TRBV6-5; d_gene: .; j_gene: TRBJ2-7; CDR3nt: TGTGCCAGCATCGGGACCATTGGGACGGGCGCCTACGAGCAGTACTTC; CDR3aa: CASIGTIGTGAYEQYF